One and the same sample provided the 20 T cell receptor beta chains below, sequenced in a study of blood T cell repertoires in COVID-19. The method was immunoSEQ multiplex PCR; TCRdb's version includes in-frame clones alone and lacks a portion of them. In the table there are tens of thousands of clones, approximately 88% of which are singletons. The sequencing input was peripheral blood. Every receptor here comes from a woman of 80 years or more with acute or convalescent COVID-19.

The V gene is TRBV5-1, the J gene TRBJ2-5, with TRBD1 matching over 7 bases. V shed 2 bases and J 5 bases; nucleotides not matched to a gene: 6. CDR1 is SGHRS and CDR2 is YFSETQ in the germline V gene. This CDR3 has 14 amino acids. The CDR3 loop reads CASSFQGGRETQYF. CDR3 coding DNA: TGCGCCAGCAGCTTTCAAGGGGGCCGGGAGACCCAGTACTTC.

The chain combines TRBV6-5 with TRBJ1-1; the D is unclear. This CDR3 spans 13 amino acids. CDR1 MNHEY and CDR2 SVGAGI come from the germline V gene. V was clipped by 6 bases and J by 5 bases, with 13 bases between them. CDR3 amino acids: CASSRPGGTEAFF. CDR3 bases: TGTGCCAGCAGCCGGCCGGGAGGGACTGAAGCTTTCTTT.

This chain uses TRBV18 with TRBJ1-1; 7 bases map to TRBD1. Germline V gives CDR1 KGHSH, CDR2 LQKENI. After removal of 3 bases from V and 0 bases from J, the junction contained 4 bases not matched to a gene. The CDR3 has 15 residues. The CDR3 region is CASSPAGQMNTEAFF. The CDR3 nucleotides read TGTGCCAGCTCACCCGCGGGACAGATGAACACTGAAGCTTTCTTT.

The rearrangement uses TRBV5-3 and TRBJ1-6, with a tentative D call TRBD1 (5 bases). TRBV5-3 is designated an ORF whose function remains uncertain. Trimming removed 6 bases at V and 0 bases at J, with 22 bases between. The CDR3 spans 19 residues. The CDR3 here is CARISRGPGRSSYNSPLHF. The CDR3 region has the DNA TGTGCCAGAATTTCGCGGGGACCGGGACGTAGCTCCTATAATTCACCCCTCCACTTT.

The chain couples TRBV6-6 to TRBJ1-4; the match to TRBD1 covers 9 bases. Trimming at V came to 4 bases and at J to 7 bases, leaving 7 bases not matched to a gene. Germline V gene sequence: CDR1 MNHNY, CDR2 SVGAGI (reference sequence). This CDR3 is built from 15 residues. The CDR3 coding sequence is TGTGCCAGCAGTTCACAGGGGGCAGGTGGTGAAAAACTGTTTTTT. It specifies CASSSQGAGGEKLFF.

The chain couples TRBV7-3 to TRBJ2-2, with D possibly being TRBD2 (5 bases). The CDR3 consists of 14 residues. Germline V gene lookup returns CDR1 SGHTA and CDR2 FQGTGA. V lost 3 bases and J 0 bases, leaving 5 bases between the germline ends. This chain's CDR3 is CASSFGANTGELFF. The CDR3 coding sequence is TGTGCCAGCAGCTTCGGGGCGAACACCGGGGAGCTGTTTTTT.

The CDR3 DNA is TGCGCCAGCAGTGATACAGCCAGCTCACCCCTCCACTTT. As protein: CASSDTASSPLHF. The chain is built from TRBV10-2 and TRBJ1-6, with D uncertain. CDR3 length equals 13 residues. Germline V gene data show CDR1 as WSHSY and CDR2 as SAAADI. V was trimmed by 3 bases and J by 10 bases, leaving 10 bases between them.

This chain uses TRBV6-1 with TRBJ2-5, with 9 nucleotides matching TRBD1. The junction had 9 bases not matched to a gene; V was cut back by 0 bases and J by 7 bases. This CDR3 spans 16 amino acids. The germline V gene has CDR1 MNHNS and CDR2 SASEGT. The chain's CDR3 is CASSEAGTGTRGTQYF. The CDR3 nucleotides read TGTGCCAGCAGTGAAGCCGGGACAGGGACTCGCGGGACCCAGTACTTC.

This clone has only a few counts. V and J are TRBV21-1 and TRBJ1-2; the table names TRBD1, a call not compared with the DNA. TRBV21-1 constitutes a pseudogene. CDR3 size: 16 residues. The CDR3 DNA follows: TGTGCCAGCAGCAAAGATACGGAAGGGGGCGCGAGAGGCTACACCTTC. This translates into CASSKDTEGGARGYTF.

The V and J genes are TRBV19 and TRBJ2-3; D perhaps matches TRBD1 (6 bases). V lost 8 bases and J lost 0, with 12 bases in between. Looked up from germline, CDR1 is LNHDA and CDR2 is SQIVND (reference sequence). This CDR3 is built from 14 residues. The CDR3, as DNA: TGTGCCAGTGCCCAGGGGATGAGCACAGATACGCAGTATTTT. This codes for CASAQGMSTDTQYF.

The chain has TRBV15 and TRBJ2-3, with 13 bases that match TRBD2. Germline V gene data show CDR1 as LNHNV and CDR2 as YYDKDF (reference sequence). The J segment lost 0 bases and the V segment lost 1 base, leaving 7 bases of the junction unmatched. This CDR3 has 19 amino acids. CDR3 in DNA: TGTGCCACCAGCAGAGGGGGACTAGCGGGGAGTTCTAGCACAGATACGCAGTATTTT. This gives the protein CATSRGGLAGSSSTDTQYF.

This clone came up a few times. The J gene is TRBJ2-3, the V gene TRBV5-6, with D perhaps TRBD1 (5 bases). The CDR3 consists of 15 residues. Germline V gene data show CDR1 as SGHDT and CDR2 as YYEEEE. The ends were cut back, 0 bases at V and 0 bases at J, with 8 bases in the middle. The CDR3 loop reads CASSLGQLSTDTQYF. CDR3 in DNA: TGTGCCAGCAGCTTGGGACAGCTTAGCACAGATACGCAGTATTTT.

This chain links TRBV28 with TRBJ1-6, with TRBD1 matching 7 bases. The CDR3 consists of 18 residues. The V and J ends lost 2 bases and 3 bases, in that order; junction bases with no gene match: 10. Germline V lookup: CDR1 MDHEN, CDR2 SYDVKM. The CDR3 sequence is CASSLPRTGHNYNSPLHF. DNA of the CDR3: TGTGCCAGCAGTTTACCCCGGACAGGCCATAACTATAATTCACCCCTCCACTTT.

The rearrangement links TRBV28 to TRBJ1-4, with a tentative D call TRBD1 (5 bases). Germline V lookup: CDR1 MDHEN, CDR2 SYDVKM. The V and J ends lost 3 bases and 2 bases respectively, with 10 bases between them. CDR3 length: 15 amino acids. CDR3 protein: CASSFLQATNEKLFF. The CDR3 DNA reads TGTGCCAGCAGTTTCTTACAGGCGACTAATGAAAAACTGTTTTTT.

CDR3 in amino acids: CASSPGTAGSPLHF. CDR3 nucleotides: TGTGCCAGCAGCCCCGGGACAGCGGGCTCACCCCTCCACTTT. The chain is built from TRBV7-9 and TRBJ1-6; 7 nucleotides line up with TRBD1. Trimming took 5 bases from V and 10 from J; bases not matched to a gene: 8. This CDR3 has 14 residues. Germline V gene lookup returns CDR1 SEHNR and CDR2 FQNEAQ (reference sequence).

CDR3 coding DNA: TGTGCCAGCAGCCAAATTGGACTAGCAACCACGCAGTATTTT. Amino acid sequence: CASSQIGLATTQYF. The chain combines TRBV3-1 (or the pseudogene TRBV3-2) with TRBJ2-3; TRBD2 agrees at 8 bases. This CDR3 has 14 amino acids. Germline CDR1 reads LGHDT; CDR2 reads YNNKEL (reference sequence). Germline trimming cut 2 bases from V and 9 bases from J; bases unmatched to any gene: 7.

The chain combines TRBV24-1 with TRBJ1-1, with D hard to call. The CDR3 is 18 amino acids. Trimming stripped 1 base from V and 6 bases from J, with 23 bases between. In germline, CDR1 is KGHDR, CDR2 SFDVKD. The CDR3 spells CATSDFEVEFDRRAEAFF. The CDR3, as DNA: TGTGCCACCAGTGATTTTGAGGTAGAGTTTGACCGAAGAGCTGAAGCTTTCTTT.

In DNA form, the CDR3 reads TGCGCCAGCAGCTTGGCGGGGACTAGCGGGGCTTTTACGCAGTATTTT. This translates into CASSLAGTSGAFTQYF. The chain is built from TRBV5-1 and TRBJ2-3; 13 bases agree with TRBD2. V lost 0 bases, J lost 8 bases, and 6 bases stayed unmatched. Germline V gene sequence: CDR1 SGHRS, CDR2 YFSETQ. The CDR3 has 16 amino acids. Supplemented by reference TRBV5-1 and TRBJ2-3, the full variable domain reads KAGVTQTPRYLIKTRGQQVTLSCSPISGHRSVSWYQQTPGQGLQFLFEYFSETQRNKGNFPGRFSGRQFSNSRSEMNVSTLELGDSALYLCASSLAGTSGAFTQYFGPGTRLTVL.

The V and J genes are TRBV6-5 and TRBJ1-1; maybe TRBD1 (5 bases). The CDR3 has 14 amino acids. Germline lookup yields CDR1 MNHEY and CDR2 SVGAGI. V lost 6 bases, J lost 6 bases, and 17 bases lay in between. In DNA, the CDR3 is TGTGCCAGCAGCTCCGGGTCCGGAGGGGCTGAAGCTTTCTTT. Amino acids: CASSSGSGGAEAFF.

The rearrangement uses TRBV19 and TRBJ1-2, with 10 bases that match TRBD1. The CDR3 sequence is 14 residues long. The V gene's germline CDR1 is LNHDA and CDR2 SQIVND (reference sequence). The V and J ends lost 5 bases and 8 bases, in that order; junction bases with no gene match: 8. CDR3 sequence: CASSAGTGVQGYTF. The DNA for the CDR3 is TGTGCCAGTAGTGCCGGGACAGGGGTGCAGGGCTACACCTTC.